This record concerns one TCR beta chain sequence. Its cognate antigen is unknown. V lost 3 bases to trimming and J lost 14 bases; unmatched junction nucleotides: 9. The CDR3 loop spans 12 amino acids. Orbital computed tomography and thyroid ultrasound, together with serum TRAb and thyroxine and clinical symptoms, were used for diagnoses. The sample is drawn from a study of T cells in Graves' hyperthyroidism and ophthalmopathy. Points from the study as a whole: Using 13 V-J features, a model discriminated ophthalmopathy from stable hyperthyroidism.

The TCR beta CDR3 regions underwent amplification using RNA transcripts as the source. First-round RT-PCR of the TCR CDR3 relied on the HTBI primer set. TCRdb called the multiplex PCR reads again in MiXCR, with one record for every CDR3 protein. The sample has approximately 270,000 distinct CDR3 sequences, 13% to 15% seen once. The TCR was taken from a woman in her forties with Graves' hyperthyroidism that later progressed to Graves' ophthalmopathy. The V gene is TRBV12-3 or TRBV12-4, the J gene TRBJ1-2, with TRBD1 matching 7 bases. The sequenced sample was blood. CDR3 DNA sequence: TGTGCCAGCAGTTTCATCTCGGGACAGCAAACCTTC. Translated: CASSFISGQQTF.